Listed below are T cell receptor beta chains from one sample, sequenced in a study of OX40 agonist ivuxolimab in advanced cancers. TCRdb's copy holds only in-frame clones and misses some; the assay was immunoSEQ multiplex PCR. The sample consists of tens of thousands of clones, roughly 84% of them appearing once. The sample was CD4+ or CD8+ T cells sorted from blood, taken in a trial of the OX40 agonist ivuxolimab. The receptors stem from an adult with an advanced solid tumor such as melanoma, head and neck, liver or kidney cancer. Each CDR3 is given with its conserved first and last residue. Fields, in order: J gene, clone size, V gene, D gene, CDR3 protein, CDR3 DNA. A D gene is named only where the DNA matches it firmly. A clone size is listed for some rows: how often the clone was seen (once, few, many), or a class if it is expanded.

J: TRBJ2-2; size: NA; V: TRBV5-1; D: NA; CDR3: CASLSNSGNTGELFF; DNA: TGCGCCAGCCTATCTAACTCAGGAAACACCGGGGAGCTGTTTTTT
J: TRBJ1-1; size: NA; V: TRBV6-6; D: NA; CDR3: CASNYPGAGTEAFF; DNA: TGTGCCAGCAACTACCCGGGGGCTGGGACTGAAGCTTTCTTT
J: TRBJ2-7; size: NA; V: TRBV5-1; D: NA; CDR3: CASSPRGISLYEQYF; DNA: TGCGCCAGCAGCCCCCGGGGGATATCCCTCTACGAGCAGTACTTC
J: TRBJ1-5; size: NA; V: TRBV21-1; D: NA; CDR3: CASSKALEGQGPIQPQHF; DNA: TGTGCCAGCAGCAAAGCGCTCGAAGGACAGGGCCCGATACAGCCCCAGCATTTT
J: TRBJ1-2; size: NA; V: TRBV5-6; D: NA; CDR3: CASSWLGGTGYGYTF; DNA: TGTGCCAGCAGCTGGCTCGGGGGGACGGGCTATGGCTACACCTTC
J: TRBJ2-5; size: once; V: TRBV7-8; D: NA; CDR3: CASSLGSQETQYF; DNA: TGTGCCAGCAGCTTAGGTAGCCAAGAGACCCAGTACTTC
J: TRBJ1-2; size: NA; V: TRBV27; D: TRBD1; CDR3: CASSYRQGPYGYTF; DNA: TGTGCCAGCAGTTACCGACAGGGCCCCTATGGCTACACCTTC
J: TRBJ2-3; size: NA; V: TRBV7-2; D: NA; CDR3: CASSLDGQGDTQYF; DNA: TGTGCCAGCAGCTTGGACGGGCAGGGGGATACGCAGTATTTT
J: TRBJ2-3; size: NA; V: TRBV6-5; D: NA; CDR3: CASSYGVSTTDTQYF; DNA: TGTGCCAGCAGTTACGGGGTTAGCACCACAGATACGCAGTATTTT
J: TRBJ2-1; size: NA; V: TRBV6-4; D: NA; CDR3: CASSDSMDSINEQFF; DNA: TGTGCCAGCAGTGACTCAATGGACTCTATTAATGAGCAGTTCTTC
J: TRBJ1-2; size: NA; V: TRBV28; D: TRBD1; CDR3: CASRPGQGFLVGYTF; DNA: TGTGCCAGCAGGCCGGGACAGGGGTTCTTAGTCGGCTACACCTTC
J: TRBJ2-7; size: NA; V: TRBV7-7; D: NA; CDR3: CASSLGSGHEQYF; DNA: TGTGCCAGCAGCTTAGGTTCGGGTCACGAGCAGTACTTC
J: TRBJ1-2; size: NA; V: TRBV2; D: NA; CDR3: CASSEGGGGASRYGYTF; DNA: TGTGCCAGCAGTGAAGGGGGTGGAGGAGCTTCCCGTTATGGCTACACCTTC
J: TRBJ2-5; size: NA; V: TRBV18; D: NA; CDR3: CASSRLTWGIQETQYF; DNA: TGTGCCAGCTCCCGACTCACATGGGGAATACAAGAGACCCAGTACTTC
J: TRBJ1-2; size: once; V: TRBV7-9; D: NA; CDR3: CASRVTGDYGYTF; DNA: TGTGCCAGCAGGGTTACGGGGGACTATGGCTACACCTTC
J: TRBJ2-7; size: NA; V: TRBV5-1; D: NA; CDR3: CASRFGPEFSYEQYF; DNA: TGCGCCAGCAGGTTCGGCCCAGAGTTCTCCTACGAGCAGTACTTC
J: TRBJ1-2; size: NA; V: TRBV27; D: NA; CDR3: CASTDFRGGYTF; DNA: TGTGCCAGCACCGATTTTAGGGGGGGCTACACCTTC
J: TRBJ2-7; size: NA; V: TRBV29-1; D: NA; CDR3: CSVELAGYEQYF; DNA: TGCAGCGTTGAACTGGCTGGTTACGAGCAGTACTTC
J: TRBJ1-6; size: NA; V: TRBV5-4; D: TRBD1; CDR3: CASSPGQGGFSLHF; DNA: TGTGCCAGCAGCCCGGGACAGGGCGGTTTTTCCCTCCACTTT
J: TRBJ2-1; size: NA; V: TRBV2; D: NA; CDR3: CASRSVLSSYNEQFF; DNA: TGTGCCAGCAGGTCCGTATTGAGCTCCTACAATGAGCAGTTCTTC
J: TRBJ1-2; size: once; V: TRBV28; D: TRBD1; CDR3: CASSLGQEYGYTF; DNA: TGTGCCAGCAGTTTAGGACAGGAATATGGCTACACCTTC
J: TRBJ1-4; size: few; V: TRBV7-9; D: TRBD1; CDR3: CASSLGEGAFHEKLFF; DNA: TGTGCCAGCAGCCTCGGAGAGGGGGCTTTCCATGAAAAACTGTTTTTT
J: TRBJ2-7; size: NA; V: TRBV5-1; D: TRBD2; CDR3: CASSLDQAGGYEQYF; DNA: TGCGCCAGCAGCTTGGATCAAGCGGGAGGTTACGAGCAGTACTTC
J: TRBJ2-5; size: NA; V: TRBV28; D: NA; CDR3: CASSLQGTETQYF; DNA: TGTGCCAGCAGTTTACAGGGGACGGAGACCCAGTACTTC
J: TRBJ2-1; size: NA; V: TRBV18; D: TRBD2; CDR3: CASSSGLAGNNEQFF; DNA: TGTGCCAGCTCTTCTGGACTAGCGGGCAACAATGAGCAGTTCTTC
J: TRBJ1-1; size: NA; V: TRBV4-1; D: NA; CDR3: CASSQGKGGPFGAFF; DNA: TGCGCCAGCAGCCAAGGTAAGGGGGGTCCATTCGGAGCTTTCTTT
J: TRBJ1-2; size: once; V: TRBV27; D: TRBD1; CDR3: CASSGTANYGYTF; DNA: TGTGCCAGCAGTGGGACAGCTAACTATGGCTACACCTTC
J: TRBJ2-1; size: NA; V: TRBV11-3; D: NA; CDR3: CASSFSDIRYNEQFF; DNA: TGTGCCAGCAGCTTCTCAGATATACGCTACAATGAGCAGTTCTTC